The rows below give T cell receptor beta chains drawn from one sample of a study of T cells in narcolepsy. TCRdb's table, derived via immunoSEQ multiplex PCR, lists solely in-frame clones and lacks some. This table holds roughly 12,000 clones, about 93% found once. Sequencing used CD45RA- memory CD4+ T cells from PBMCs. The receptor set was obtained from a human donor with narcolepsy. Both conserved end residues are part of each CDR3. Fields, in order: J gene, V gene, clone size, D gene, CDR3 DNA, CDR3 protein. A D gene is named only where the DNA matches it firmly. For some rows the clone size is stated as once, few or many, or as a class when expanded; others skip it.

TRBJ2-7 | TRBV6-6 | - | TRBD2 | TGTGCCAGCAGTGATACTAGCGGGGGGACCTACGAGCAGTACTTC | CASSDTSGGTYEQYF
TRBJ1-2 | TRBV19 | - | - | TGTGCCAGTAGGCCGGGAGGCGTCGGAACCCGGGGGTATGGCTACACCTTC | CASRPGGVGTRGYGYTF
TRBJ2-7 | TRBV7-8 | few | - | TGTGCCAGCAGCTCCTTAGGAAGTGAGTTCTACGAGCAGTACTTC | CASSSLGSEFYEQYF
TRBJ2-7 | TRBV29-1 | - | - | TGCAGCGTTGAAGGGGGCTACGAGCAGTACTTC | CSVEGGYEQYF
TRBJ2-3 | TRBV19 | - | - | TGTGCCAGTAGTCCCCGGACGAAAGGGGCCACAGATACGCAGTATTTT | CASSPRTKGATDTQYF
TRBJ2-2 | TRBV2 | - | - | TGTGCCAGCAGGAACACGAGGAACACCGGGGAGCTGTTTTTT | CASRNTRNTGELFF
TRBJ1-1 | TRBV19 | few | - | TGTGCCAGTAGTAGACAGAACACTGAAGCTTTCTTT | CASSRQNTEAFF
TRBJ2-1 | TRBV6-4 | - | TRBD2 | TGTGCCAGCAGTAGTACTAGCGGGGGGGCCGGCTCCTACAATGAGCAGTTCTTC | CASSSTSGGAGSYNEQFF
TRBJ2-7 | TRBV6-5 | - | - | TGTGCCAGCAGAATCCGGGACATAGACTCCTACGAGCAGTACTTC | CASRIRDIDSYEQYF
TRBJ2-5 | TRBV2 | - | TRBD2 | TGTGCCAGCAGTAGCGGGGGGTACCAAGAGACCCAGTACTTC | CASSSGGYQETQYF